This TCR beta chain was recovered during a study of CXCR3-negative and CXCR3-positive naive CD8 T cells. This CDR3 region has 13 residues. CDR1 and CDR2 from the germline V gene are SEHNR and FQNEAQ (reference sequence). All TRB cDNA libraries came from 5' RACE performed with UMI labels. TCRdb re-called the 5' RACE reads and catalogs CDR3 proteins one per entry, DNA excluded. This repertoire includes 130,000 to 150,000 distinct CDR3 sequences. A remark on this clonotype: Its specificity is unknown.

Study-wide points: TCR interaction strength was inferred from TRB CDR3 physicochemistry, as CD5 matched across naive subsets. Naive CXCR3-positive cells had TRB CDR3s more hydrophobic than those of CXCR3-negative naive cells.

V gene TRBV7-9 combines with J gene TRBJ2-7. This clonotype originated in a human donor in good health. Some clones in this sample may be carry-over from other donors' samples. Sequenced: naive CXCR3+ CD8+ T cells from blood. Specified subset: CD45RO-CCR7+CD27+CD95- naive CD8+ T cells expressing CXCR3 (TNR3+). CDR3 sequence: CASSFDLAYEQYF.